Described below is a single T cell receptor (beta chain) sequence and its context. The record originates from a study of blood T cell repertoires in COVID-19. Study-wide context: The cDNA or gDNA used as material had been derived from T cells, B-cell-depleted T cells, or PBMCs.

Original analysis: For nucleated cells, counts were estimated from reference gene primer amplification. Produced via immunoSEQ multiplex PCR; TCRdb's table is partial and in-frame only. V and J calls and clone size are those listed in that table; D and trimming were worked out from the DNA. This sample has roughly 140,000 clones, with around nine tenths found just once. V gave up 8 bases and J gave up 6 bases; unmatched junction bases: 10. In germline, CDR1 is GTSNPN, CDR2 SVGIG (reference sequence). The length of the CDR3 is 13 residues. The origin of this receptor is a human donor in a cohort sampled during active COVID-19. The sequenced material came from peripheral blood. The rearrangement uses TRBV30 and TRBJ2-5, with TRBD1 matching 9 bases. The CDR3 region is CAGNLGQGQTQYF. DNA for the CDR3: TGTGCCGGAAATTTGGGACAGGGTCAGACCCAGTACTTC.